Below are 4 T cell receptor beta chains sequenced from a single sample in a study of a mutant IDH1 vaccine in newly diagnosed glioma. Stated time point: week 5, during vaccination. The study gave 300 ug of mutant IDH1 20-mer peptide per vaccine dose, with topical imiquimod. TCRdb keeps only in-frame clones here, not all; method: immunoSEQ multiplex PCR. Of 25,000 or so clones listed, 70% to 85% are singletons. Their antigens remain unidentified. Sequenced here: PBMCs, sampled from a glioma patient whose treatment included an IDH1 peptide vaccine. These receptor sequences come from a man in his forties with glioma. Some clones in this sample may be carry-over from other donors' samples.

The gene calls are TRBV15 and TRBJ1-2; tentative D call: TRBD1 (5 bases). The CDR3 has 14 residues. Per germline, CDR1 LNHNV and CDR2 YYDKDF (reference sequence). V lost 5 bases and J 2 bases, leaving 12 bases between the germline ends. The CDR3 bases are TGTGCCACCAGCCGCGCCGGGGCCAACTATGGCTACACCTTC. This sequence encodes CATSRAGANYGYTF.

In its sample, this clone was seen a few times. The CDR3 region is CASRFGGSRSPLHF. The DNA for the CDR3 is TGTGCCAGCAGGTTTGGAGGGTCTCGGTCACCCCTCCACTTT. The V gene is TRBV2, the J gene TRBJ1-6; D unclear. There are 14 residues in the CDR3. Germline loops: CDR1 SNHLY, CDR2 FYNNEI. V gave up 6 bases and J gave up 10 bases, with 16 bases separating them.

V and J are TRBV11-3 and TRBJ2-6; 9 bases fit TRBD1. The CDR3 is 17 residues long. Germline V gene sequence: CDR1 SGHNT, CDR2 YENEEA. V shed 5 bases and J 1 base; nucleotides not matched to a gene: 6. The CDR3, as DNA: TGTGCCAGCAGCACGGGACAGGGCTCGTCTGGGGCCAACGTCCTGACTTTC. This codes for CASSTGQGSSGANVLTF.

The V call is TRBV29-1, the J call TRBJ1-3, with D unresolved. The CDR3 consists of 12 residues. V lost 5 bases and J lost 2, with 7 bases in between. Germline V lookup: CDR1 SQVTM, CDR2 ANQGSEA. CDR3 protein: CSVRVAGNTIYF. The CDR3 bases are TGCAGCGTTCGGGTAGCTGGAAACACCATATATTTT.